The 7 T cell receptor beta chains listed next were all sequenced from one sample in a study of T cells in localized non-small cell lung cancer. Profiling relied on immunoSEQ multiplex PCR, and the TCRdb table lists in-frame clones only, not all of them. The repertoire includes around 2,200 clones, less than 40% of them detected once, and around 9.5% sits in the top ten. Sequenced material: normal lung tissue next to the tumor, taken before any cancer treatment. The receptors stem from a female donor older than 55 with stage I squamous cell lung carcinoma.

This clone was seen a few times. The rearrangement joins TRBV11-3 to TRBJ1-1; D gene unclear. CDR1 and CDR2 from the germline V gene are SGHNT and YENEEA. V was cut by 5 bases and J by 0 bases, with 13 bases left in between. The CDR3 is 15 residues long. The CDR3 coding sequence is TGTGCCAGCAGCCCCTACCTTTACCTGAACACTGAAGCTTTCTTT. It codes for CASSPYLYLNTEAFF.

In its sample, this clone is large. The chain carries TRBV6-8 and TRBJ2-5, with D possibly being TRBD2 (5 bases). Germline-derived CDR1 and CDR2 are MNHGY and SAAAGT. CDR3 length: 15 amino acids. Trimming took off 2 bases at V and 1 base at J, with 11 bases between the two ends. CDR3 protein: CASSYGASLQETQYF. In nucleotides, the CDR3 is TGTGCCAGCAGTTACGGTGCTAGCCTCCAAGAGACCCAGTACTTC.

The chain uses TRBV11-3 and TRBJ1-1; 7 bases line up with TRBD1. The germline V gene has CDR1 SGHNT and CDR2 YENEEA. This CDR3 is 15 amino acids long. V lost 5 bases and J lost 1; bases outside the gene matches: 7. CDR3 DNA: TGTGCCAGCAGCCTAAAGACAGGGTGGAACACTGAAGCTTTCTTT. This sequence encodes CASSLKTGWNTEAFF.

This clone was observed a handful of times. The gene calls are TRBV28 and TRBJ2-5; tentative D call: TRBD2 (6 bases). V was trimmed by 6 bases and J by 3 bases, leaving 17 bases between them. This CDR3 region has 15 residues. Germline values: CDR1 MDHEN, CDR2 SYDVKM. The CDR3 protein is CASRGERSGEETQYF. CDR3 DNA sequence: TGTGCCAGCAGGGGGGAGCGATCGGGGGAAGAGACCCAGTACTTC.

This clone was detected a few times. The CDR3 DNA reads TGCAGCGTTCTCCGACAGGGTGCCTATGGCTACACCTTC. Its protein is CSVLRQGAYGYTF. V and J are TRBV29-1 and TRBJ1-2; TRBD1 aligns across 7 bases. Germline trimming cut 5 bases from V and 4 bases from J; bases unmatched to any gene: 7. Germline V gives CDR1 SQVTM, CDR2 ANQGSEA. This CDR3 spans 13 amino acids.

The V and J genes are TRBV6-8 and TRBJ2-7; tentatively, D is TRBD1 or TRBD2 (5 bases each). The CDR3 contains 14 residues. CDR1 is MNHGY and CDR2 is SAAAGT in the germline V gene. Between the trimmed V and J ends, which lost 5 bases and 3 bases, there was a span of 14 bases. The CDR3 protein is CASSTWGLSYEQYF. The CDR3 nucleotides are TGTGCCAGCAGTACCTGGGGGTTGAGCTACGAGCAGTACTTC.

This sequence joins TRBV19 and TRBJ1-1; D is ambiguous. CDR1 is LNHDA, CDR2 SQIVND, per germline (reference sequence). This CDR3 region has 13 residues. The V end lost 7 bases, the J end lost 4 bases, and 13 bases lay between the germline ends. The CDR3 bases are TGTGCCAGTACCCTGAGTGGCGGCACTGAAGCTTTCTTT. It encodes CASTLSGGTEAFF.